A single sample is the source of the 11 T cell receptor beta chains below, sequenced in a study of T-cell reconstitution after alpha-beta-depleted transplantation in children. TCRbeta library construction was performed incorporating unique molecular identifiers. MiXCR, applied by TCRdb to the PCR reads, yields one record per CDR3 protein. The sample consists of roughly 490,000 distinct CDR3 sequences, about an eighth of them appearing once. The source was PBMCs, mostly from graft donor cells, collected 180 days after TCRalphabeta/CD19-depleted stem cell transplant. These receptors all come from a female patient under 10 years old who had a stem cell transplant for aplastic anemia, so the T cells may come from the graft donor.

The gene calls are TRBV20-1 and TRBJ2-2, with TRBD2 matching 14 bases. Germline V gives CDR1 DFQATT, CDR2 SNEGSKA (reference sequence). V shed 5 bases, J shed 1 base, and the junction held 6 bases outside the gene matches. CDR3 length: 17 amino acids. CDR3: CSACRGTSGGNTGELFF. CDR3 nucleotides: TGCAGTGCTTGCCGCGGGACTAGCGGGGGGAACACCGGGGAGCTGTTTTTT.

The CDR3 DNA follows: TGTGCCAGCAGCTTTGGGACGGTCTCTGGAAACACCATATATTTT. It specifies CASSFGTVSGNTIYF. The chain combines TRBV6-5 with TRBJ1-3, with a possible D match to TRBD1 (5 bases). From germline, CDR1 is MNHEY and CDR2 SVGAGI. The germline V and J ends were trimmed by 6 bases and 0 bases, with 12 bases remaining between them. The CDR3 length is 15 residues.

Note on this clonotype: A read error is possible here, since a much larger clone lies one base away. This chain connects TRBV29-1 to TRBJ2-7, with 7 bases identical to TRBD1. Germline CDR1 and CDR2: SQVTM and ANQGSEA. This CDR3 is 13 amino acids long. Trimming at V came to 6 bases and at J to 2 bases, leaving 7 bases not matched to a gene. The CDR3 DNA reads TGCAGCGTGGACGACAGGGCTCCCTACGAGCAGTACTTC. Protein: CSVDDRAPYEQYF.

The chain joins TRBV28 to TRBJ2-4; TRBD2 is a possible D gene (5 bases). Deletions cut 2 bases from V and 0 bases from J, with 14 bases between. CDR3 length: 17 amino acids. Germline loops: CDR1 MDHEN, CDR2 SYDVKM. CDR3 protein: CASSLEGDSLAKNIQYF. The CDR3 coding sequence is TGTGCCAGCAGTTTAGAGGGTGATTCGTTAGCCAAAAACATTCAGTACTTC. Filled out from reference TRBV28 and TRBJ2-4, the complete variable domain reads DVKVTQSSRYLVKRTGEKVFLECVQDMDHENMFWYRQDPGLGLRLIYFSYDVKMKEKGDIPEGYSVSREKKERFSLILESASTNQTSMYLCASSLEGDSLAKNIQYFGAGTRLSVL.

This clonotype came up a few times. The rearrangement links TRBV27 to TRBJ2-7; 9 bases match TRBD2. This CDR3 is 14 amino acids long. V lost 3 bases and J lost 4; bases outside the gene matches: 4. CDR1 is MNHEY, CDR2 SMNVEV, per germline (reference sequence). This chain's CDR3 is CASSFKTSGYEQYV. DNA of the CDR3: TGTGCCAGCAGTTTTAAGACTAGCGGTTACGAGCAGTACGTC.

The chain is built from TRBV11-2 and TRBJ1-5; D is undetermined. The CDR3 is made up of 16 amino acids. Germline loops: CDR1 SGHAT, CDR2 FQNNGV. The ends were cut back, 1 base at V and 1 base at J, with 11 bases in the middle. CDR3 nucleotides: TGTGCCAGCAGCTTAGGGACCCCTAGCAGCAATCAGCCCCAGCATTTT. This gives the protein CASSLGTPSSNQPQHF. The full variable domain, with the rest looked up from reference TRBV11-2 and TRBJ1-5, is EAGVAQSPRYKIIEKRQSVAFWCNPISGHATLYWYQQILGQGPKLLIQFQNNGVVDDSQLPKDRFSAERLKGVDSTLKIQPAKLEDSAVYLCASSLGTPSSNQPQHFGDGTRLSIL.

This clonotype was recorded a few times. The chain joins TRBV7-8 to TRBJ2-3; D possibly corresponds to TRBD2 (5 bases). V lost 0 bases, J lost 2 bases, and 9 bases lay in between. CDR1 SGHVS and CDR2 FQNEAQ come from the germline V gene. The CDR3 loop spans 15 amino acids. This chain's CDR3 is CASSLAAVFTDTQYF. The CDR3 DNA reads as TGTGCCAGCAGCTTAGCAGCGGTCTTCACAGATACGCAGTATTTT. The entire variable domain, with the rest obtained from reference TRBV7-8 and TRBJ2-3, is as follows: GAGVSQSPRYKVAKRGQDVALRCDPISGHVSLFWYQQALGQGPEFLTYFQNEAQLDKSGLPSDRFFAERPEGSVSTLKIQRTQQEDSAVYLCASSLAAVFTDTQYFGPGTRLTVL.

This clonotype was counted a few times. The CDR3 protein is CASSLLVQYRYNEQFF. For the CDR3, the DNA is TGTGCCAGCAGTTTGTTGGTACAGTATCGTTACAATGAGCAGTTCTTC. The chain employs TRBV27 and TRBJ2-1; D not resolved. V was trimmed by 3 bases and J by 4 bases, leaving 16 bases between them. CDR1 is MNHEY and CDR2 is SMNVEV in the germline V gene (reference sequence). The CDR3 has 16 amino acids.

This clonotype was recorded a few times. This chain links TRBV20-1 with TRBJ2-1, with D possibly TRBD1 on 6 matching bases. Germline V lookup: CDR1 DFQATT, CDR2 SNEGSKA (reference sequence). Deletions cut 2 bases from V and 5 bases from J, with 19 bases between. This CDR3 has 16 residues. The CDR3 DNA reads TGCAGTGCTAGACCTCCCGGGGTTAGGGGGAACAATGAGCAGTTCTTC. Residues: CSARPPGVRGNNEQFF.

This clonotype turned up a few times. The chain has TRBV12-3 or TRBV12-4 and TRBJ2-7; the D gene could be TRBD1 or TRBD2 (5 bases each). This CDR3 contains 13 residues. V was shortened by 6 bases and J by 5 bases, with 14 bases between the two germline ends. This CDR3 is CASSPGAGDEQYF. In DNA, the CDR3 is TGTGCCAGCAGCCCCGGGGCCGGGGACGAGCAGTACTTC.

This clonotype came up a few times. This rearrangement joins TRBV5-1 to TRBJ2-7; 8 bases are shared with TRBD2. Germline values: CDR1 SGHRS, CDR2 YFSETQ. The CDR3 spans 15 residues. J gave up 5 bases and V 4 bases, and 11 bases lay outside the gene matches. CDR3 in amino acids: CASSLHSGSFNEQYF. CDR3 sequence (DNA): TGCGCCAGCAGCCTACACAGCGGGAGTTTCAACGAGCAGTACTTC.